The 5 T cell receptor beta chains given below trace back to one sample, sequenced in a study of T cells in localized non-small cell lung cancer. TCRdb's table, derived via immunoSEQ multiplex PCR, lists solely in-frame clones and lacks some. The repertoire has some 5,000 clones, about 28% of them found once; the top ten carry roughly 5.3%. Sequenced material: lung tumor tissue, taken before any cancer treatment. The source of these receptors is a female donor older than 55 with stage I lung adenocarcinoma.

Relative to its sample, this clone is medium-sized. The genes are TRBV9 and TRBJ2-5; 11 bases map to TRBD2. V dropped 0 bases and J dropped 4; count of bases not matched to a gene: 2. The CDR3 length is 15 residues. Per the germline V gene, CDR1 is SGDLS and CDR2 is YYNGEE. The DNA of the CDR3 is TGTGCCAGCAGCGTAGGACTAGCGGGGACAGAGACCCAGTACTTC. Its translation: CASSVGLAGTETQYF.

The chain links TRBV6-8 to TRBJ2-1; 8 nucleotides align to TRBD2. The germline gives CDR1 MNHGY, CDR2 SAAAGT. V shed 7 bases, J shed 12 bases, and the junction held 20 bases outside the gene matches. The length of the CDR3 is 16 residues. The CDR3 DNA follows: TGTGCCAGCACCGGCCGGGGGGGGGTTGGCCTACGGGTGCAGTTCTTC. Translated, it gives CASTGRGGVGLRVQFF.

Here the CDR3 DNA reads TGTGCCAGCAGCTTGGGGGGACAGCGGTGGGGCTACACCTTC. As protein: CASSLGGQRWGYTF. J is TRBJ1-2 and V is TRBV11-3; TRBD1 matches 7 bases. This CDR3 is built from 14 residues. Germline loops: CDR1 SGHNT, CDR2 YENEEA. After removal of 3 bases from V and 8 bases from J, the junction contained 9 bases not matched to a gene.

The chain carries TRBV28 and TRBJ1-2, with 7 bases identical to TRBD1. V lost 5 bases and J lost 3; bases outside the gene matches: 6. Germline CDR1 MDHEN, CDR2 SYDVKM. The CDR3 consists of 14 residues. Written as DNA, the CDR3 is TGTGCCAGCAGTCCAGGGGGAAGTTACTATGGCTACACCTTC. Encoded protein: CASSPGGSYYGYTF.

This clone was observed a few times. The V and J genes are TRBV7-2 and TRBJ2-1; 10 bases map to TRBD2. The CDR3 is made up of 16 amino acids. The J segment lost 6 bases and the V segment lost 2 bases, leaving 7 bases of the junction unmatched. CDR1 and CDR2 from the germline V gene are SGHTA and FQGNSA. The CDR3 region is CASSLRASGSLNEQFF. CDR3 DNA sequence: TGTGCCAGCAGCTTACGCGCTAGCGGGAGCCTCAATGAGCAGTTCTTC.